This T cell receptor (beta chain) was obtained from a study of blood T cell repertoires in COVID-19. Study summary: Spain, Italy and the United States supplied samples that represented acute and convalescent COVID-19. From T cells, B-cell-depleted T cells, or PBMCs came the material, which was cDNA or gDNA.

Germline values: CDR1 SGHRS, CDR2 YFSETQ. This CDR3 is built from 17 residues. V was clipped by 0 bases and J by 3 bases; unmatched bases: 11. In the original analysis: Quantification of nucleated cells was approximated via reference gene primer amplification. Only in-frame clones appear in the TCRdb table, and some are missing; sequencing was by immunoSEQ multiplex PCR. Clone size and V and J calls were adopted from that table, with D and trimming inferred from the DNA. The data show some 150,000 clones, 87% seen once. This clonotype originated in an older woman with active or convalescent COVID-19. The sequenced sample consisted of peripheral blood. The chain is built from TRBV5-1 and TRBJ1-2, with 7 bases aligning to TRBD1. The CDR3 nucleotides are TGCGCCAGCAGCTTGGAGCAGGGGGGTGGCCTTTACTATGGCTACACCTTC. Translating it yields CASSLEQGGGLYYGYTF.